These 27 T cell receptor beta chains share one sample of origin, sequenced in a study of T cell repertoires in cytomegalovirus infection. TCRdb used MiXCR to reprocess the reads, holding one entry per CDR3 protein. Here the sample spans fewer than 1,000,000 distinct CDR3 sequences, around 31% being singletons. These receptors have no known antigen. Source: cultured CD8+ T cells from PBMCs, taken from culture after CMV antigen stimulation. Receptors originate from a human donor in good health (CMV status not recorded). Some clones in this sample may be carry-over from other donors' samples.

The V and J genes are TRBV11-2 and TRBJ2-5, with 8 bases identical to TRBD2. V was pared by 5 bases and J by 0 bases, with 14 bases of the junction left unmatched. The CDR3 runs to 18 residues. Per the germline V gene, CDR1 is SGHAT and CDR2 is FQNNGV. The CDR3 region is CASSRLLWGAGDQETQYF. CDR3 in DNA: TGTGCCAGCAGCAGGCTCCTCTGGGGAGCGGGGGACCAAGAGACCCAGTACTTC. Full variable domain (outside the CDR3, taken from reference TRBV11-2 and TRBJ2-5): EAGVAQSPRYKIIEKRQSVAFWCNPISGHATLYWYQQILGQGPKLLIQFQNNGVVDDSQLPKDRFSAERLKGVDSTLKIQPAKLEDSAVYLCASSRLLWGAGDQETQYFGPGTRLLVL.

The CDR3 here is CASSLAPANTEAFF. The CDR3 DNA follows: TGTGCCAGCAGCTTGGCCCCAGCGAACACTGAAGCTTTCTTT. The chain recombines TRBV5-5 with TRBJ1-1; D gene ambiguous. V gave up 0 bases and J gave up 1 base, with 7 bases separating them. Germline assignment: CDR1 SGHKS and CDR2 YYEKEE (reference sequence). The CDR3 runs to 14 residues.

The chain has TRBV6-2 or TRBV6-3 and TRBJ2-7; 7 bases match TRBD1. There are 14 residues in the CDR3. Germline trimming cut 8 bases from V and 3 bases from J; bases unmatched to any gene: 10. Germline CDR1 is MNHEY and CDR2 is SVGEGT. CDR3 nucleotides: TGTGCCAGCCAAGTTGGGGACAGTCACTACGAGCAGTACTTC. The encoded protein is CASQVGDSHYEQYF.

The chain employs TRBV7-6 and TRBJ1-2; 7 bases align to TRBD1. V gave up 3 bases and J gave up 5 bases; unmatched junction bases: 12. The CDR3 is 16 amino acids. Per germline, CDR1 SGHVS and CDR2 FNYEAQ. CDR3 coding DNA: TGTGCCAGCAGCTTGAGTTTAGAGGGGGCGTGGTATGGCTACACCTTC. It codes for CASSLSLEGAWYGYTF.

The genes are TRBV14 and TRBJ1-6; 10 bases map to TRBD1. CDR1 is SGHDN, CDR2 FVKESK, per germline. The CDR3 runs to 15 residues. Trimming cost V 3 bases and J 10 bases; bases outside gene matches: 6. The CDR3 region is CASSHRTGGYSPLHF. The CDR3 bases are TGTGCCAGCAGCCATCGGACAGGGGGATACTCACCCCTCCACTTT. Variable domain in full (rest from reference TRBV14 and TRBJ1-6): EAGVTQFPSHSVIEKGQTVTLRCDPISGHDNLYWYRRVMGKEIKFLLHFVKESKQDESGMPNNRFLAERTGGTYSTLKVQPAELEDSGVYFCASSHRTGGYSPLHFGNGTRLTVT.

The V call is TRBV6-2 or TRBV6-3, the J call TRBJ2-1; D might be TRBD1 (5 bases). Germline V gene sequence: CDR1 MNHEY, CDR2 SVGEGT. The CDR3 contains 9 residues. The V and J ends lost 10 bases and 14 bases respectively, with 12 bases between them. This CDR3 reads CAIGENEFF. The CDR3 DNA sequence: TGTGCCATAGGGGAAAATGAGTTCTTC.

The J gene is TRBJ1-5, the V gene TRBV20-1; tentatively, D is TRBD1 (5 bases). The V end lost 7 bases, the J end lost 5 bases, and 18 bases lay between the germline ends. The germline CDR1 and CDR2 sequences are DFQATT and SNEGSKA (reference sequence). This CDR3 comprises 14 residues. The CDR3 nucleotides are TGCAGTGTTCAGGGATATTCGGTGGATCAGCCCCAGCATTTT. Residues: CSVQGYSVDQPQHF.

The rearrangement joins TRBV3-1 to TRBJ1-5; 7 nucleotides agree with TRBD1. This CDR3 has 16 amino acids. Trimming took 3 bases from V and 0 from J; bases not matched to a gene: 5. The germline V gene encodes CDR1 LGHDT and CDR2 YNNKEL (reference sequence). CDR3 coding DNA: TGTGCCAGCAGCCAGGGACAGAGTTATAGCAATCAGCCCCAGCATTTT. Translating gives CASSQGQSYSNQPQHF. Filled out from reference TRBV3-1 and TRBJ1-5, the complete variable domain reads DTAVSQTPKYLVTQMGNDKSIKCEQNLGHDTMYWYKQDSKKFLKIMFSYNNKELIINETVPNRFSPKSPDKAHLNLHINSLELGDSAVYFCASSQGQSYSNQPQHFGDGTRLSIL.

This clonotype was seen a handful of times. The chain recombines TRBV6-5 with TRBJ1-1, with D possibly TRBD1 on 5 matching bases. V lost 3 bases, J lost 4 bases, and 9 bases lay in between. In germline, CDR1 is MNHEY, CDR2 SVGAGI. The CDR3 consists of 13 residues. DNA for the CDR3: TGTGCCAGCAGTTATAGTCAGGGCACTGAAGCTTTCTTT. Amino acid sequence: CASSYSQGTEAFF.

At least ten counts were recorded for this clonotype. CDR3 DNA sequence: TGTGCCAGCAGCTTAGAAGGCAGGGGGCTATGGGACACTGAAGCTTTCTTT. The encoded protein is CASSLEGRGLWDTEAFF. V is TRBV7-8 and J is TRBJ1-1; 8 positions agree with TRBD1. Germline V lookup: CDR1 SGHVS, CDR2 FQNEAQ. The CDR3 has 17 amino acids. The trim removed 1 base at V and 3 bases at J, leaving 10 bases unmatched.

About this clonotype: At one of its ends the junction is not consistent with the germline gene, which may arise from a read error. The chain recombines TRBV5-3 with TRBJ2-5, with a tentative D call TRBD1 (5 bases). TRBV5-3 is an open reading frame whose function is uncertain. The CDR3 spans 15 residues. CDR3 loop: CASSLDVGPEETQYF. For the CDR3, the DNA is TGTGCCAGCAGCTTGGATGTGGGGCCTGAAGAGACCCAGTACTTC.

The chain links TRBV2 to TRBJ2-1, with D possibly being TRBD1 (6 bases). Per the germline V gene, CDR1 is SNHLY and CDR2 is FYNNEI. The CDR3 is 14 residues long. V gave up 3 bases and J gave up 7 bases, with 13 bases separating them. CDR3 coding DNA: TGTGCCAGCAGTGATTATCAGGGGTCGAATGAGCAGTTCTTC. As protein: CASSDYQGSNEQFF.

The table lists this clonotype with a few counts. The CDR3 DNA is TGTGCCAGCAGTAGACCTGATGCGTACGAAGCGAACACCGGGGAGCTGTTTTTT. Encoded protein: CASSRPDAYEANTGELFF. J is TRBJ2-2 and V is TRBV12-3 or TRBV12-4; D is unclear. There are 18 residues in the CDR3. The V gene lost 5 bases and the J gene lost 0 bases, with 19 bases spanning the gap.

This clonotype occurred a few times. The chain uses TRBV7-8 and TRBJ1-2; the match to TRBD1 covers 7 bases. V shed 3 bases and J 4 bases; nucleotides not matched to a gene: 14. This CDR3 contains 17 residues. CDR1 is SGHVS, CDR2 FQNEAQ, per germline. Written as DNA, the CDR3 is TGTGCCAGCAGCTTCGGGCAGGGGGGCCCCTTACTCTATGGCTACACCTTC. Protein: CASSFGQGGPLLYGYTF.

The chain has TRBV14 and TRBJ2-3; TRBD1 aligns across 9 bases. CDR3 length equals 15 residues. Germline V gene sequence: CDR1 SGHDN, CDR2 FVKESK. Unmatched junction bases numbered 5, after V lost 3 bases and J lost 4 bases. The CDR3: CASSHWDRESDTQYF. The CDR3 bases are TGTGCCAGCAGCCACTGGGACAGGGAATCAGATACGCAGTATTTT.

This clonotype showed up just a few times. The genes are TRBV19 and TRBJ2-3, with D possibly TRBD1 on 5 matching bases. The CDR3 spans 16 residues. CDR1 LNHDA and CDR2 SQIVND come from the germline V gene (reference sequence). Trimming left V 5 bases short and J 4 bases short, with 19 bases between. CDR3 sequence (DNA): TGTGCCAGTAGTCTGGTTAAAGGGGTGGTGGCAGATACGCAGTATTTT. Translating it yields CASSLVKGVVADTQYF.

This clonotype was found many times. The chain links TRBV9 to TRBJ1-3, with D uncertain. The CDR3 spans 15 residues. Germline assignment: CDR1 SGDLS and CDR2 YYNGEE. Trimming left V 0 bases short and J 2 bases short, with 9 bases between. This chain's CDR3 is CASSVEGLTGNTIYF. The CDR3 DNA is TGTGCCAGCAGCGTAGAAGGGTTGACTGGAAACACCATATATTTT.

Worth noting for this clonotype: A read error may account for a junction end that differs from germline. The chain recombines TRBV27 with TRBJ1-1, with D possibly being TRBD1 (5 bases). Looked up from germline, CDR1 is MNHEY and CDR2 is SMNVEV (reference sequence). The CDR3 is 12 residues long. The CDR3 region has the DNA TGTGTCAGCTGGCAGAGCAGGGCTGAAGCTTTCTTT. This codes for CVSWQSRAEAFF.

At least ten counts were recorded for this clonotype. The chain joins TRBV6-1 to TRBJ1-5; possible D gene TRBD1, 5 bases. Trimming cost V 9 bases and J 8 bases, with 23 bases left between them. There are 15 residues in the CDR3. From germline, CDR1 is MNHNS and CDR2 SASEGT. In DNA form, the CDR3 reads TGTGCCAGTTCCGGTTATCGGGGCCAGCAGGAGCCCCAGCATTTT. Its translation is CASSGYRGQQEPQHF.

The chain combines TRBV9 with TRBJ1-5, with TRBD1 matching 10 bases. Trimming at V came to 3 bases and at J to 4 bases, leaving 4 bases not matched to a gene. Per germline, CDR1 SGDLS and CDR2 YYNGEE. The CDR3 has 15 residues. The CDR3 sequence: CASSGGQGMNQPQHF. The CDR3 DNA sequence: TGTGCCAGCAGCGGGGGACAGGGGATGAATCAGCCCCAGCATTTT.

CDR3 in amino acids: CASSLAKEGGDNEQFF. The DNA for the CDR3 is TGTGCCAGCAGCTTAGCCAAGGAGGGGGGGGACAATGAGCAGTTCTTC. The gene calls are TRBV7-8 and TRBJ2-1; D possibly corresponds to TRBD2 (7 bases). This CDR3 region has 16 residues. The germline V gene has CDR1 SGHVS and CDR2 FQNEAQ. Trimming left V 0 bases short and J 5 bases short, with 14 bases between.

This clonotype was counted a single time. V and J are TRBV28 and TRBJ2-7, with D tentatively TRBD1 (5 bases). CDR1 is MDHEN, CDR2 SYDVKM, per germline. CDR3 length: 17 residues. V lost 8 bases and J 0 bases, leaving 23 bases between the germline ends. The CDR3 nucleotides are TGTGCCAGCTGTCCCTGGGGCAGGGCTGTTTACTCCTACGAGCAGTACGTC. It encodes CASCPWGRAVYSYEQYV.

The chain uses TRBV6-6 and TRBJ2-1; D uncertain. CDR3 length: 13 residues. From germline, CDR1 is MNHNY and CDR2 SVGAGI (reference sequence). Trimming took 5 bases from V and 2 from J, leaving 7 bases between them. In DNA, the CDR3 is TGTGCCAGCAGTCCCAAACCCTACAATGAGCAGTTCTTC. Translated: CASSPKPYNEQFF.

V is TRBV27 and J is TRBJ2-1, with TRBD2 matching over 9 bases. This CDR3 region has 17 residues. With 4 bases clipped from V and 4 bases from J, the junction kept 11 bases outside the gene matches. Germline values: CDR1 MNHEY, CDR2 SMNVEV (reference sequence). The CDR3 loop is CASSSMSGTSSYNEQFF. Written as DNA, the CDR3 is TGTGCCAGCAGTTCGATGTCCGGGACTAGCTCATACAATGAGCAGTTCTTC.

A note on this clonotype: The junction departs from germline at one end; a sequencing error may be responsible. CDR3 DNA: TGTGCCAGCAGCCTACAGGGGGGCCTGGAAAATCTGTTTTTT. Its protein product is CASSLQGGLENLFF. The gene calls are TRBV7-2 and TRBJ1-4; 8 bases map to TRBD1. Germline CDR1 is SGHTA and CDR2 is FQGNSA. CDR3 length: 14 amino acids.

This clonotype was counted only a few times. The J gene is TRBJ2-1, the V gene TRBV5-1, with D perhaps matching TRBD1 or TRBD2 (6 bases each). V was clipped by 3 bases and J by 8 bases, with 12 bases between them. The CDR3 totals 13 residues. Germline CDR1 reads SGHRS; CDR2 reads YFSETQ. The CDR3 loop is CASSSRGGHEQFF. The CDR3 DNA follows: TGCGCCAGCAGCTCCAGGGGAGGCCATGAGCAGTTCTTC.

The chain combines TRBV6-1 with TRBJ2-2; 9 nucleotides match TRBD2. V lost 3 bases, J lost 5 bases, and 4 bases stayed unmatched. In germline, CDR1 is MNHNS, CDR2 SASEGT. The CDR3 length is 15 residues. The CDR3 coding sequence is TGTGCCAGCAGTGATGGCGGGGGGGCAACCGGGGAGCTGTTTTTT. It specifies CASSDGGGATGELFF.